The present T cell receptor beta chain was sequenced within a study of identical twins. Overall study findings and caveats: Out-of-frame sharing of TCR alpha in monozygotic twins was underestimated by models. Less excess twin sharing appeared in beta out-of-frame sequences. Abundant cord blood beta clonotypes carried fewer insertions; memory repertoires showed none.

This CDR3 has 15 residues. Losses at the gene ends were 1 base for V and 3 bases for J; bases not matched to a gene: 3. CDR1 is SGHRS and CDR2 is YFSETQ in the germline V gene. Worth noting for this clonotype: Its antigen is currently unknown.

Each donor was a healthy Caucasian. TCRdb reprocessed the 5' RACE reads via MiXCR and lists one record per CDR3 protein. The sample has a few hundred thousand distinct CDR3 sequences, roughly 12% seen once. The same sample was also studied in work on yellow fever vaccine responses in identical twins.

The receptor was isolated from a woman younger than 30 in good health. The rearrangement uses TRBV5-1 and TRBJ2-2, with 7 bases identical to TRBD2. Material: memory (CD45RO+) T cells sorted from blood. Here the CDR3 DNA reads TGCGCCAGCAGCTTGAGGCTAGCGGACACCGGGGAGCTGTTTTTT. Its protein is CASSLRLADTGELFF.